The 27 T cell receptor beta chains below all came from one sample that was sequenced in a study of blood T cell repertoires in COVID-19. The data were produced by immunoSEQ multiplex PCR, yet TCRdb's version contains in-frame clones alone and is incomplete. This sample has about 300,000 clones, with about 86% found just once. Sequenced material: peripheral blood. The receptor set was obtained from a woman aged 50 to 60 with acute or convalescent COVID-19.

This clone was observed a single time. CDR3 in DNA: TGTGCCAGCAGCTTAAAGGACAGGGGGACTGAAGCTTTCTTT. It translates to CASSLKDRGTEAFF. The rearrangement uses TRBV7-9 and TRBJ1-1; 10 positions match TRBD1. The CDR3 has 14 amino acids. The V and J ends lost 2 bases and 5 bases, in that order; junction bases with no gene match: 2. The germline gives CDR1 SEHNR, CDR2 FQNEAQ (reference sequence).

The CDR3 DNA follows: TGCGCCAGCAGCTTAACAGGGGGCGGGAACACTGAAGCTTTCTTT. This gives the protein CASSLTGGGNTEAFF. This chain joins TRBV4-1 and TRBJ1-1; 9 bases are shared with TRBD1. V was pared by 5 bases and J by 1 base, with 5 bases of the junction left unmatched. The CDR3 is 15 residues long. The germline CDR1 and CDR2 sequences are MGHRA and YSYEKL.

The gene calls are TRBV3-1 (or the pseudogene TRBV3-2) and TRBJ1-1; D remains unclear. V lost 4 bases and J 7 bases, leaving 10 bases between the germline ends. Germline V gene sequence: CDR1 LGHDT, CDR2 YNNKEL (reference sequence). CDR3 size: 12 residues. CDR3 coding DNA: TGTGCCAGCAGCCCAGGACGGGGTGAAGCTTTCTTT. Residues: CASSPGRGEAFF.

The V and J genes are TRBV29-1 and TRBJ1-2; D may be TRBD1 (5 bases). Germline V gene data show CDR1 as SQVTM and CDR2 as ANQGSEA. The CDR3 has 15 amino acids. V dropped 6 bases and J dropped 5 bases, with 22 bases sitting between them. The DNA for the CDR3 is TGCAGCGTCTTCACCGGGACTCAGAAGGAGTATGGCTACACCTTC. Protein: CSVFTGTQKEYGYTF.

This clone has only one observation. This chain's CDR3 is CAYSGTNNEQFF. The CDR3, as DNA: TGTGCCTACTCCGGGACTAACAATGAGCAGTTCTTC. The chain combines TRBV30 with TRBJ2-1; 7 bases align to TRBD2. Trimming removed 7 bases from V and 5 bases from J; junction bases left unmatched: 5. Germline V gene lookup returns CDR1 GTSNPN and CDR2 SVGIG (reference sequence). This CDR3 comprises 12 residues.

The V and J genes are TRBV18 and TRBJ1-1, with TRBD1 identical over 8 bases. V lost 3 bases to trimming and J lost 1 base; unmatched junction nucleotides: 1. CDR1 is KGHSH, CDR2 LQKENI, per germline. The CDR3 extends over 14 amino acids. The CDR3 nucleotides are TGTGCCAGCTCACCCGGGACAGGGAACACTGAAGCTTTCTTT. Translated, it gives CASSPGTGNTEAFF. Variable domain in full (rest from reference TRBV18 and TRBJ1-1): NAGVMQNPRHLVRRRGQEARLRCSPMKGHSHVYWYRQLPEEGLKFMVYLQKENIIDESGMPKERFSAEFPKEGPSILRIQQVVRGDSAAYFCASSPGTGNTEAFFGQGTRLTVV.

The CDR3 bases are TGTGCCAGCAGCCGTGTCGGAGGAGTTAATGAAAAACTGTTTTTT. Protein product: CASSRVGGVNEKLFF. The gene calls are TRBV4-2 and TRBJ1-4; D is ambiguous. Per germline, CDR1 LGHNA and CDR2 YNFKEQ. Deletions cut 4 bases from V and 4 bases from J, with 13 bases between. The CDR3 consists of 15 residues.

This sequence joins TRBV4-1 and TRBJ2-1; the D gene is possibly TRBD1 (5 bases). The V and J ends lost 0 bases and 5 bases respectively, with 11 bases between them. The CDR3 totals 15 residues. Germline values: CDR1 MGHRA, CDR2 YSYEKL. The CDR3 DNA is TGCGCCAGCAGCCAAGAATACAGGCCCAACAATGAGCAGTTCTTC. Translating gives CASSQEYRPNNEQFF.

V gene TRBV6-6 combines with J gene TRBJ1-2; 7 nucleotides match TRBD1. The CDR3 covers 15 residues. The V gene's germline CDR1 is MNHNY and CDR2 SVGAGI (reference sequence). Trimming took 6 bases from V and 0 from J; bases not matched to a gene: 7. The CDR3 here is CASRQGTAPNYGYTF. The CDR3, as DNA: TGTGCCAGCAGGCAGGGGACAGCGCCTAACTATGGCTACACCTTC.

The chain employs TRBV4-1 and TRBJ2-1, with a tentative D call TRBD1 (5 bases). V lost 0 bases and J lost 4, with 16 bases in between. The germline V gene has CDR1 MGHRA and CDR2 YSYEKL. The CDR3 consists of 17 residues. The CDR3 DNA reads TGCGCCAGCAGCCAAGATTCACAGGCAAACATGTACAATGAGCAGTTCTTC. Translating gives CASSQDSQANMYNEQFF.

This chain joins TRBV10-2 and TRBJ2-2, with D perhaps TRBD2 (5 bases). V dropped 7 bases and J dropped 0 bases, with 12 bases sitting between them. Germline-derived CDR1 and CDR2 are WSHSY and SAAADI. The CDR3 totals 15 residues. CDR3 sequence (DNA): TGCGCCAGCAATGCCGGGAACGCGAACACCGGGGAGCTGTTTTTT. Encoded protein: CASNAGNANTGELFF.

The gene calls are TRBV18 and TRBJ2-1, with 10 bases identical to TRBD2. In germline, CDR1 is KGHSH, CDR2 LQKENI. V shed 6 bases, J shed 13 bases, and the junction held 15 bases outside the gene matches. CDR3 length equals 15 residues. The CDR3 region has the DNA TGTGCCAGCTCCGGAGGGAGCGGGAGGGCCATCACCCAGTTCTTC. It translates to CASSGGSGRAITQFF.

The V call is TRBV9, the J call TRBJ1-2; 8 nucleotides agree with TRBD1. The junction had 12 bases not matched to a gene; V was cut back by 0 bases and J by 2 bases. The CDR3 runs 18 residues. Germline values: CDR1 SGDLS, CDR2 YYNGEE. This CDR3 reads CASSVDLGETGDNYGYTF. The CDR3 bases are TGTGCCAGCAGCGTAGATTTGGGAGAGACAGGGGACAACTATGGCTACACCTTC.

The chain carries TRBV20-1 and TRBJ2-3, with 12 bases fitting TRBD2. The germline V gene has CDR1 DFQATT and CDR2 SNEGSKA (reference sequence). The V gene end was trimmed by 3 bases and the J gene end by 7 bases; junction bases not matched to a gene: 5. The CDR3 totals 14 residues. CDR3 amino acids: CSASSSGGANTQYF. The CDR3, as DNA: TGCAGTGCTAGTTCTAGCGGGGGGGCGAATACGCAGTATTTT.

The CDR3 protein is CASSGSDTTRQPQHF. As DNA, the CDR3 is TGTGCCAGCAGTGGATCTGACACCACACGGCAGCCCCAGCATTTT. J is TRBJ1-5 and V is TRBV28; D call uncertain. With 5 bases removed from V and 7 bases from J, the gap between germline ends came to 18 bases. Germline CDR1 and CDR2: MDHEN and SYDVKM. The CDR3 runs to 15 residues.

The chain is built from TRBV5-1 and TRBJ1-2; TRBD1 is a possible D gene (5 bases). The CDR3 is 13 amino acids. V lost 4 bases to trimming and J lost 3 bases, with 10 bases between them. Germline V gene lookup returns CDR1 SGHRS and CDR2 YFSETQ. CDR3 sequence: CASSPDTDYGYTF. As DNA, the CDR3 is TGCGCCAGCAGCCCGGACACTGACTATGGCTACACCTTC.

V and J are TRBV2 and TRBJ1-6, with D tentatively TRBD1 (5 bases). V lost 7 bases and J lost 8, with 15 bases in between. CDR3 size: 14 residues. Germline V gene sequence: CDR1 SNHLY, CDR2 FYNNEI. CDR3 nucleotides: TGTGCCAGCATGTTAACGACAGAGGATTCACCCCTCCACTTT. It codes for CASMLTTEDSPLHF. The full variable domain, its missing parts supplied by reference TRBV2 and TRBJ1-6, is EPEVTQTPSHQVTQMGQEVILRCVPISNHLYFYWYRQILGQKVEFLVSFYNNEISEKSEIFDDQFSVERPDGSNFTLKIRSTKLEDSAMYFCASMLTTEDSPLHFGNGTRLTVT.

In DNA form, the CDR3 reads TGTGCCACCAGGAGCACTTCCTACGAGCAGTACGTC. Protein product: CATRSTSYEQYV. This chain uses TRBV10-3 with TRBJ2-7, with D unclear. With 10 bases removed from V and 1 base from J, the gap between germline ends came to 11 bases. Germline CDR1 reads ENHRY; CDR2 reads SYGVKD. The CDR3 extends over 12 amino acids.

The chain recombines TRBV20-1 with TRBJ1-1; 7 bases are a match to TRBD1. J lost 1 base, V lost 3 bases, and 8 bases had no gene match. This CDR3 has 15 amino acids. Germline assignment: CDR1 DFQATT and CDR2 SNEGSKA (reference sequence). CDR3: CSASHPGQANTEAFF. The CDR3 DNA follows: TGCAGTGCTAGTCACCCAGGACAGGCGAACACTGAAGCTTTCTTT.

The rearrangement joins TRBV12-5 to TRBJ1-3; D is ambiguous. The CDR3 is 15 residues long. Germline V gives CDR1 LGHNT, CDR2 FRNRAP. Trimming stripped 0 bases from V and 3 bases from J, with 9 bases between. The CDR3 here is CASGLVLGSGNTIYF. In DNA form, the CDR3 reads TGTGCTAGTGGTTTGGTACTAGGCAGTGGAAACACCATATATTTT.

The chain carries TRBV6-5 and TRBJ2-3, with 9 nucleotides matching TRBD1. CDR3 size: 14 residues. J lost 5 bases, V lost 6 bases, and 6 bases had no gene match. CDR1 MNHEY and CDR2 SVGAGI come from the germline V gene. CDR3 loop: CASSNRGLGDTQYF. DNA for the CDR3: TGTGCCAGCAGCAACAGGGGGCTGGGAGATACGCAGTATTTT.

The rearrangement joins TRBV5-6 to TRBJ1-1, with TRBD1 matching over 10 bases. There are 15 residues in the CDR3. The ends lost 3 bases at V and 4 bases at J; junction bases unmatched: 6. Germline V gene sequence: CDR1 SGHDT, CDR2 YYEEEE. CDR3 sequence: CASSYSTGGGTEAFF. The CDR3 DNA reads as TGTGCCAGCAGCTATTCGACAGGGGGCGGCACTGAAGCTTTCTTT. The complete variable domain, with remaining parts taken from reference TRBV5-6 and TRBJ1-1, reads DAGVTQSPTHLIKTRGQQVTLRCSPKSGHDTVSWYQQALGQGPQFIFQYYEEEERQRGNFPDRFSGHQFPNYSSELNVNALLLGDSALYLCASSYSTGGGTEAFFGQGTRLTVV.

This chain uses TRBV7-2 with TRBJ2-2; 7 bases match TRBD1. Trimming took 5 bases from V and 5 from J; bases not matched to a gene: 5. The germline V gene encodes CDR1 SGHTA and CDR2 FQGNSA. CDR3 length: 14 amino acids. CDR3 amino acids: CASSPDRVTGELFF. The CDR3 DNA reads as TGTGCCAGCAGCCCAGACAGGGTTACCGGGGAGCTGTTTTTT.

This clone was recorded at least ten times. This chain links TRBV27 with TRBJ1-2; no clear D. This CDR3 contains 13 residues. Trimming cost V 5 bases and J 8 bases, with 15 bases left between them. Germline CDR1 MNHEY, CDR2 SMNVEV (reference sequence). The CDR3 region has the DNA TGTGCCAGCAGTCCTACCCCCCGGGAAGGCTACACCTTC. This sequence encodes CASSPTPREGYTF.

The gene calls are TRBV30 and TRBJ2-5, with D possibly being TRBD1 (6 bases). Germline V gene data show CDR1 as GTSNPN and CDR2 as SVGIG (reference sequence). V was clipped by 0 bases and J by 4 bases, with 24 bases between them. The length of the CDR3 is 18 residues. The CDR3 spells CAWSVRTATFPVGETQYF. As DNA, the CDR3 is TGTGCCTGGAGTGTAAGGACAGCTACCTTCCCAGTGGGAGAGACCCAGTACTTC.

J is TRBJ1-1 and V is TRBV5-4, with D unclear. Germline V CDR1 and CDR2: SGHNT, YYREEE (reference sequence). Trimming left V 4 bases short and J 1 base short, with 11 bases between. The CDR3 has 14 residues. The CDR3 region is CASSLRSANTEAFF. In DNA form, the CDR3 reads TGTGCCAGCAGCCTCAGATCCGCGAACACTGAAGCTTTCTTT.

This clone has a single count. V and J are TRBV6-5 and TRBJ2-1; 8 positions match TRBD2. In germline, CDR1 is MNHEY, CDR2 SVGAGI. V was pared by 5 bases and J by 5 bases, with 5 bases of the junction left unmatched. This CDR3 comprises 14 residues. The CDR3 region is CASSRGSGNNEQFF. Here the CDR3 DNA reads TGTGCCAGCAGTCGAGGTAGCGGGAACAATGAGCAGTTCTTC.